Below are 30 T cell receptor beta chains sequenced from a single sample in a study of shared clonotypes between healthy human individuals. Assay used: immunoSEQ multiplex PCR; TCRdb lists only in-frame clones, some missing. The table has about 490,000 clones, around 78% seen once. Specimen: PBMCs. The receptors were gathered from a woman aged 40 to 55 in good health. Some clones in this sample may be carry-over from other donors' samples.

This clone was counted a few times. The rearrangement links TRBV14 to TRBJ1-1, with D unclear. The length of the CDR3 is 11 residues. Trimming left V 8 bases short and J 1 base short, with 5 bases between. Looked up from germline, CDR1 is SGHDN and CDR2 is FVKESK. The CDR3 is CASDKNTEAFF. The CDR3 nucleotides are TGTGCCAGCGACAAGAACACTGAAGCTTTCTTT.

As DNA, the CDR3 is TGTGCCAGCAGTGATAGGGGCACTGAAGCTTTCTTT. It encodes CASSDRGTEAFF. The V and J genes are TRBV25-1 and TRBJ1-1, with D possibly being TRBD1 (5 bases). The V end lost 3 bases, the J end lost 4 bases, and 6 bases lay between the germline ends. Germline V gene sequence: CDR1 MGHDK, CDR2 SYGVNS. The CDR3 has 12 residues. The entire variable domain, with the rest obtained from reference TRBV25-1 and TRBJ1-1, is as follows: EADIYQTPRYLVIGTGKKITLECSQTMGHDKMYWYQQDPGMELHLIHYSYGVNSTEKGDLSSESTVSRIRTEHFPLTLESARPSHTSQYLCASSDRGTEAFFGQGTRLTVV.

This clone was seen ten or more times. The V gene is TRBV7-8, the J gene TRBJ2-1, with 14 bases identical to TRBD2. This CDR3 comprises 15 residues. Germline lookup yields CDR1 SGHVS and CDR2 FQNEAQ. Losses at the gene ends were 0 bases for V and 15 bases for J; bases not matched to a gene: 7. The CDR3 coding sequence is TGTGCCAGCAGCTTAGCCAGACTAGCGGGAGGGCCGCCGTTCTTC. This gives the protein CASSLARLAGGPPFF.

This chain uses TRBV28 with TRBJ1-2; a possible D gene is TRBD1 (6 bases). Trimming shortened V by 5 bases and J by 3 bases, and 10 bases separated the two germline ends. This CDR3 comprises 13 residues. Germline loops: CDR1 MDHEN, CDR2 SYDVKM. CDR3 sequence: CASSPRTDYGYTF. CDR3 sequence (DNA): TGTGCCAGCAGTCCCAGGACAGACTATGGCTACACCTTC.

This clone was observed many times. Other DNA sequences from this sample encode an identical CDR3 as well. The chain combines TRBV28 with TRBJ1-2, with TRBD1 matching 7 bases. The germline CDR1 and CDR2 sequences are MDHEN and SYDVKM. Germline trimming cut 3 bases from V and 3 bases from J; bases unmatched to any gene: 4. There are 14 residues in the CDR3. The DNA for the CDR3 is TGTGCCAGCAGTTTGGCAGGGGGGCACTATGGCTACACCTTC. It translates to CASSLAGGHYGYTF.

There are many counts of this clone. Distinct nucleotide sequences in the sample also encode this CDR3. The chain employs TRBV13 and TRBJ2-3; 8 bases are a match to TRBD1. Germline CDR1 reads PRHDT; CDR2 reads FYEKMQ (reference sequence). V lost 5 bases, J lost 2 bases, and 6 bases stayed unmatched. The CDR3 totals 15 residues. CDR3 protein: CASSPRDRNTDTQYF. The CDR3 coding sequence is TGTGCCAGCAGCCCGAGGGACAGGAACACAGATACGCAGTATTTT. Variable domain in full (rest from reference TRBV13 and TRBJ2-3): AAGVIQSPRHLIKEKRETATLKCYPIPRHDTVYWYQQGPGQDPQFLISFYEKMQSDKGSIPDRFSAQQFSDYHSELNMSSLELGDSALYFCASSPRDRNTDTQYFGPGTRLTVL.

The chain uses TRBV19 and TRBJ1-2; TRBD1 aligns across 10 bases. The germline V gene encodes CDR1 LNHDA and CDR2 SQIVND (reference sequence). This CDR3 comprises 15 residues. V was clipped by 3 bases and J by 4 bases; unmatched bases: 5. For the CDR3, the DNA is TGTGCCAGTAGTATTACGGGACAGGGGACCTATGGCTACACCTTC. Its protein product is CASSITGQGTYGYTF. Looking up the rest from reference TRBV19 and TRBJ1-2 gives the full variable domain: DGGITQSPKYLFRKEGQNVTLSCEQNLNHDAMYWYRQDPGQGLRLIYYSQIVNDFQKGDIAEGYSVSREKKESFPLTVTSAQKNPTAFYLCASSITGQGTYGYTFGSGTRLTVV.

The chain is built from TRBV11-2 and TRBJ1-1, with D tentatively TRBD1 (5 bases). CDR1 is SGHAT, CDR2 FQNNGV, per germline. Trimming pared 8 bases from V and 8 bases from J, leaving 9 bases between. This CDR3 spans 10 amino acids. DNA of the CDR3: TGTGCCAGCGGGGGACGGGAAGCTTTCTTT. The encoded protein is CASGGREAFF.

This chain links TRBV5-4 with TRBJ2-3; TRBD2 agrees at 8 bases. The CDR3 has 19 amino acids. V shed 3 bases, J shed 5 bases, and the junction held 20 bases outside the gene matches. The germline CDR1 and CDR2 sequences are SGHNT and YYREEE (reference sequence). CDR3 DNA: TGTGCCAGCAGCTCTGTCCGGGAGGGCGTGTTTTATGATCGAGATACGCAGTATTTT. It specifies CASSSVREGVFYDRDTQYF.

This clone has a handful of counts. V is TRBV27 and J is TRBJ1-1; TRBD1 matches at 8 bases. This CDR3 spans 13 amino acids. Germline V gives CDR1 MNHEY, CDR2 SMNVEV (reference sequence). V gave up 6 bases and J gave up 7 bases; unmatched junction bases: 7. The CDR3 sequence: CASSTPDRGEAFF. The DNA for the CDR3 is TGTGCCAGCAGCACCCCCGACAGGGGTGAAGCTTTCTTT.

The chain links TRBV6-4 to TRBJ2-7; 7 nucleotides line up with TRBD1. After removal of 3 bases from V and 3 bases from J, the junction contained 11 bases not matched to a gene. This CDR3 is 16 amino acids long. Germline CDR1 MRHNA, CDR2 SNTAGT. The CDR3 is CASSEYGTARIYEQYF. DNA of the CDR3: TGTGCCAGCAGTGAGTACGGGACAGCCAGAATCTACGAGCAGTACTTC.

This chain connects TRBV28 to TRBJ2-3; 11 bases agree with TRBD1. Germline trimming cut 5 bases from V and 0 bases from J; bases unmatched to any gene: 13. The CDR3 totals 19 residues. Germline values: CDR1 MDHEN, CDR2 SYDVKM. The CDR3: CASSPKSPGQGVSTDTQYF. CDR3 DNA: TGTGCCAGCAGTCCAAAATCCCCGGGACAGGGGGTAAGCACAGATACGCAGTATTTT.

The chain joins TRBV6-4 to TRBJ2-2; TRBD1 agrees at 7 bases. This CDR3 contains 14 residues. Germline loops: CDR1 MRHNA, CDR2 SNTAGT. The ends lost 0 bases at V and 6 bases at J; junction bases unmatched: 1. CDR3 loop: CASSDSRGPGELFF. For the CDR3, the DNA is TGTGCCAGCAGTGACTCTAGGGGGCCCGGGGAGCTGTTTTTT.

This clone was detected a few times. This rearrangement joins TRBV9 to TRBJ2-7; D unresolved. The germline CDR1 and CDR2 sequences are SGDLS and YYNGEE. The CDR3 length is 13 residues. Trimming shortened V by 4 bases and J by 1 base, and 9 bases separated the two germline ends. The DNA for the CDR3 is TGTGCCAGCAGCAAGACACCTTCCTACGAGCAGTACTTC. Translated, it gives CASSKTPSYEQYF.

The V call is TRBV18, the J call TRBJ2-7, with D perhaps matching TRBD1 (5 bases). V was pared by 6 bases and J by 2 bases, with 14 bases between. The CDR3 consists of 14 residues. Germline V gives CDR1 KGHSH, CDR2 LQKENI. Here the CDR3 DNA reads TGTGCCAGCTCCCCCATGACAGAGACCTACGAGCAGTACTTC. This gives the protein CASSPMTETYEQYF.

The rearrangement joins TRBV19 to TRBJ2-1; TRBD2 agrees at 9 bases. The V gene's germline CDR1 is LNHDA and CDR2 SQIVND (reference sequence). V dropped 6 bases and J dropped 7; count of bases not matched to a gene: 10. The CDR3 spans 15 residues. DNA for the CDR3: TGTGCCAGTAGCACCGGGACTAGCAATTGGAATGAGCAGTTCTTC. Translated: CASSTGTSNWNEQFF. The complete variable domain, with remaining parts taken from reference TRBV19 and TRBJ2-1, reads DGGITQSPKYLFRKEGQNVTLSCEQNLNHDAMYWYRQDPGQGLRLIYYSQIVNDFQKGDIAEGYSVSREKKESFPLTVTSAQKNPTAFYLCASSTGTSNWNEQFFGPGTRLTVL.

The chain joins TRBV29-1 to TRBJ2-3; 8 bases align to TRBD2. CDR1 and CDR2 (germline): SQVTM, ANQGSEA. The junction had 12 bases not matched to a gene; V was cut back by 4 bases and J by 6 bases. This CDR3 has 15 residues. The CDR3 protein is CSVAAGGRVTDTQYF. CDR3 nucleotide sequence: TGCAGCGTTGCGGCGGGGGGCAGGGTAACCGATACGCAGTATTTT.

This chain joins TRBV2 and TRBJ1-5; 9 positions agree with TRBD1. The V and J ends lost 5 bases and 4 bases, in that order; junction bases with no gene match: 9. The germline CDR1 and CDR2 sequences are SNHLY and FYNNEI. This CDR3 is 16 amino acids long. The CDR3 DNA is TGTGCCAGCAGTACACACCGGGGACAGGGAAATCAGCCCCAGCATTTT. Translating gives CASSTHRGQGNQPQHF.

The V call is TRBV5-5, the J call TRBJ2-3; D is ambiguous. Germline assignment: CDR1 SGHKS and CDR2 YYEKEE (reference sequence). The CDR3 covers 14 residues. V lost 1 base and J lost 2, with 8 bases in between. The CDR3 sequence is CASSLNGYTDTQYF. The DNA of the CDR3 is TGTGCCAGCAGCTTGAACGGTTACACAGATACGCAGTATTTT.

The chain recombines TRBV4-3 with TRBJ2-2; 7 nucleotides match TRBD1. Unmatched junction bases numbered 4, after V lost 0 bases and J lost 0 bases. CDR3 size: 17 residues. Germline values: CDR1 LGHNA, CDR2 YSLEER. As DNA, the CDR3 is TGCGCCAGCAGCCAAGAGCCGGGGACAGCGAACACCGGGGAGCTGTTTTTT. Amino acids: CASSQEPGTANTGELFF.

This clone appeared many times. V and J are TRBV7-2 and TRBJ2-2; D might be TRBD2 (5 bases). V was cut by 4 bases and J by 1 base, with 13 bases left in between. CDR1 is SGHTA and CDR2 is FQGNSA in the germline V gene. There are 16 residues in the CDR3. The CDR3 is CASSSRASRNTGELFF. The CDR3 DNA reads as TGTGCCAGCAGCTCCCGTGCTAGCAGGAACACCGGGGAGCTGTTTTTT.

Note on this clone: Because the CDR3's place on the DNA is in doubt, the DNA is left out and the CDR3 is given as listed by TCRdb. V and J are TRBV30 and TRBJ1-6; the table's D gene call, TRBD1, was not cross checked with the DNA. The germline V gene has CDR1 GTSNPN and CDR2 SVGIG (reference sequence). Ends included, the CDR3 has 16 residues. The CDR3 reads CAWSVLLAQAGSPLHF.

CDR3 sequence (DNA): TGTGCCAGCAGCGCCCGTCTAGCGGGAGGAGGAGATACGCAGTATTTT. This sequence encodes CASSARLAGGGDTQYF. The chain links TRBV7-3 to TRBJ2-3; 11 positions match TRBD2. This CDR3 is 16 amino acids long. CDR1 is SGHTA and CDR2 is FQGTGA in the germline V gene. V lost 5 bases to trimming and J lost 5 bases; unmatched junction nucleotides: 9.

The chain carries TRBV10-3 and TRBJ2-1, with 12 bases aligning to TRBD2. Germline V lookup: CDR1 ENHRY, CDR2 SYGVKD. V lost 8 bases, J lost 9 bases, and 14 bases stayed unmatched. The CDR3 is 16 amino acids. CDR3 loop: CAIERIEASGRGEQFF. CDR3 DNA sequence: TGTGCCATCGAAAGAATTGAGGCTAGCGGGAGGGGTGAGCAGTTCTTC.

Points on this clone: The sample holds other DNA sequences that translate to the same CDR3. The chain uses TRBV29-1 and TRBJ1-1; no definite D call. With 3 bases removed from V and 4 bases from J, the gap between germline ends came to 6 bases. CDR1 SQVTM and CDR2 ANQGSEA come from the germline V gene. The CDR3 contains 11 residues. The CDR3 sequence: CSVDRGTEAFF. In DNA form, the CDR3 reads TGCAGCGTTGATCGGGGCACTGAAGCTTTCTTT.

The J gene is TRBJ2-2, the V gene TRBV2; 10 nucleotides match TRBD1. CDR3 length equals 15 residues. In germline, CDR1 is SNHLY, CDR2 FYNNEI. With V trimmed by 6 bases and J by 4 bases, 5 bases remained unmatched. CDR3 sequence: CASRLGQGGTGELFF. As DNA, the CDR3 is TGTGCCAGCAGACTAGGACAGGGGGGCACCGGGGAGCTGTTTTTT.

The chain carries TRBV19 and TRBJ2-3, with D perhaps matching TRBD2 (6 bases). V lost 4 bases and J lost 2, with 10 bases in between. Germline assignment: CDR1 LNHDA and CDR2 SQIVND (reference sequence). This CDR3 comprises 14 residues. The CDR3 coding sequence is TGTGCCAGTAGTAATAGCGGTTTCACAGATACGCAGTATTTT. Its translation is CASSNSGFTDTQYF.

V usage is TRBV23-1 and J usage is TRBJ2-5; no definite D call. TRBV23-1 is placed among ORFs of uncertain function. The CDR3 loop spans 13 amino acids. V was clipped by 10 bases and J by 1 base, with 13 bases between them. In DNA, the CDR3 is TGCGCCAACCGTTCTGGGTCCCAAGAGACCCAGTACTTC. This codes for CANRSGSQETQYF.

Concerning this clone: A much bigger clone sits one base away, suggesting this may be a read error. This rearrangement joins TRBV9 to TRBJ2-6; tentative D call: TRBD1 (5 bases). Trimming pared 0 bases from V and 2 bases from J, leaving 12 bases between. Germline V gene lookup returns CDR1 SGDLS and CDR2 YYNGEE. The CDR3 has 17 residues. The CDR3 loop reads CASSVGQLNPGANVLTF. The CDR3 DNA reads as TGTGCCAGCAGCGTAGGACAGCTCAACCCTGGGGCCAACGTCCTGACTTTC.

This clone was seen more than once but under ten times. The chain is built from TRBV2 and TRBJ2-1; weak D call: TRBD2 (6 bases). This CDR3 contains 15 residues. Germline V CDR1 and CDR2: SNHLY, FYNNEI. Trimming shortened V by 5 bases and J by 2 bases, and 13 bases separated the two germline ends. The DNA for the CDR3 is TGTGCCAGCAGTCTAGGAGGGTACCCCTACAATGAGCAGTTCTTC. Amino acids: CASSLGGYPYNEQFF.